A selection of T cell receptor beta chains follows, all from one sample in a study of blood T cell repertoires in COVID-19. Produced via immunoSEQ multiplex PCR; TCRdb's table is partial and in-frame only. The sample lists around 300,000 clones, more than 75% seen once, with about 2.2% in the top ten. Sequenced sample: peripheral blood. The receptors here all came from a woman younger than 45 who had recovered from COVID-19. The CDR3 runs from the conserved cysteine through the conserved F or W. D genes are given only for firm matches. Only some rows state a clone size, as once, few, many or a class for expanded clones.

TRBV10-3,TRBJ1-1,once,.,TGTGCCATCAGTGAGTCACGACCGGAGGGGAACACTGAAGCTTTCTTT,CAISESRPEGNTEAFF
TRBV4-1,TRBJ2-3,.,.,TGCGCCAGCAGCCAAGTACTAGTTCTTTCCTCAGATACGCAGTATTTT,CASSQVLVLSSDTQYF
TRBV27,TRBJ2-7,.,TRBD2,TGTGCCAGCAGCCTCGGACTAGCGGGGGAGCAGTACTTC,CASSLGLAGEQYF
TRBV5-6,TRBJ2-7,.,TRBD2,TGTGCCAGCAGCTTGCCCAGGGCTAGCGGTTACGAGCAGTACTTC,CASSLPRASGYEQYF
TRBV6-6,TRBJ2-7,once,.,TGTGCCAGCAGTTACTTGGGCAGGGTCCACGAGCAGTACTTC,CASSYLGRVHEQYF
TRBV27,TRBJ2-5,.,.,TGTGCCAGTAGAAAACAGGGCGGAGAGACCCAGTACTTC,CASRKQGGETQYF
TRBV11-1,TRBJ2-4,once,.,TGTGCCAGCAGTTGGAGCCGGGGAAACATTCAGTACTTC,CASSWSRGNIQYF
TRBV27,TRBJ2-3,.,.,TGTGCCAGCAGGGAGGGAGTCGAAGATACGCAGTATTTT,CASREGVEDTQYF
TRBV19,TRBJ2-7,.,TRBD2,TGTGCCAGTAGTATTACCGGGACTACCTACGAGCAGTACTTC,CASSITGTTYEQYF
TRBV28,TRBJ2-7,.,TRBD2,TGTGCCAGCAGTCCGGCGGGACTAGCGGGAGAGGACGAGCAGTACTTC,CASSPAGLAGEDEQYF
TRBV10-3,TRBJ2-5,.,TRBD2,TGTGCCATCAGTCCGACTAGCGGGGAGACCCAGTACTTC,CAISPTSGETQYF
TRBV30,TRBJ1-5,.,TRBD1,TGTGCCTGGAGTGCGACAGGGCGGAATCAGCCCCAGCATTTT,CAWSATGRNQPQHF
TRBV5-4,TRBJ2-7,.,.,TGTGCCAGCAGCTTGGAGCGGCTTCCCCTGGGGGAGCAGTACTTC,CASSLERLPLGEQYF
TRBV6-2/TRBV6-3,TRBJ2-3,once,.,TGTGCCAGCAGTTATACCGGGACTCACACAGATACGCAGTATTTT,CASSYTGTHTDTQYF
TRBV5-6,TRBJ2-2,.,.,TGTGCCAGCAGCTTGGGCAGAACCGGGGAGCTGTTTTTT,CASSLGRTGELFF
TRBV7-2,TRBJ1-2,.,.,TGTGCCAGCAGCTTAACCAGGGCCCTTAACTATGGCTACACCTTC,CASSLTRALNYGYTF
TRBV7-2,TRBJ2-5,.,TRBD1,TGTGCCAGCAGCTCCCGACAGGGTCAAGAGACCCAGTACTTC,CASSSRQGQETQYF
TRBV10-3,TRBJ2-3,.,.,TGTGCCATCAGTGACGGTAGCGGCACAGATACGCAGTATTTT,CAISDGSGTDTQYF
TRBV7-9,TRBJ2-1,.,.,TGTGCCAGCAGCTTAGCGGGAGCTGACTCGGGTGAGCAGTTCTTC,CASSLAGADSGEQFF
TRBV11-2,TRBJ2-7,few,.,TGTGCCAGCAGCTTAGTACAGGCCGAGGCGCGCGAGCAGTACTTC,CASSLVQAEAREQYF
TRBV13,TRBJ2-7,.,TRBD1,TGTGCCAGCAGCCGGGACAGAACCTACGAGCAGTACTTC,CASSRDRTYEQYF
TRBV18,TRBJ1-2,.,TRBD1,TGTGCCAGCTCACCCGGACAGGGGACTAGTATTGGCTACACCTTC,CASSPGQGTSIGYTF
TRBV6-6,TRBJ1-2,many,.,TGTGCCAGCTCCCGGGAGAGCGTAGGCTACACCTTC,CASSRESVGYTF
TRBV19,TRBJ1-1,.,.,TGTGCCAGTAGTATCCCAACAGGACACACTGAAGCTTTCTTT,CASSIPTGHTEAFF
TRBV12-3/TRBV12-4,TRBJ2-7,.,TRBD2,TGTGCCAGTACCGGGGGGGGCTACGACGAGCAGTACTTC,CASTGGGYDEQYF
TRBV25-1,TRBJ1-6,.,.,TGTGCCAGCAGTGAATACCGGGGAGATAATTCACCCCTCCACTTT,CASSEYRGDNSPLHF
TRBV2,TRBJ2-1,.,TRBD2,TGTGCCAGCACTCCGAGCGGGGGATACAATGAGCAGTTCTTC,CASTPSGGYNEQFF
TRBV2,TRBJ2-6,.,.,TGTGCCAGCAGCGTACAGGGTACTGGGGCCAACGTCCTGACTTTC,CASSVQGTGANVLTF
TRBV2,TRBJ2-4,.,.,TGTGCCAGCAGTTCGCCTTCACTAGCCAAAAACATTCAGTACTTC,CASSSPSLAKNIQYF
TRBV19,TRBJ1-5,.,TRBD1,TGTGCCAGTAGGGGAGGACAGGGGAGAGGGCAGCCCCAGCATTTT,CASRGGQGRGQPQHF
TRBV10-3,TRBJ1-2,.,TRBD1,TGTGCCATCAGTCTGGACAGGGAGGGTGGCTACACCTTC,CAISLDREGGYTF
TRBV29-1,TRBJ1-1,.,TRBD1,TGCAGCGTTGTGGGACAGGGCGAGAACACTGAAGCTTTCTTT,CSVVGQGENTEAFF
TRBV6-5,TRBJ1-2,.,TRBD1,TGTGCCAGCAGCGGAGGGGGCCAAGGCTACACCTTC,CASSGGGQGYTF
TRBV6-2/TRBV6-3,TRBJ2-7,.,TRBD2,TGTGCCAGCAGTCAAAATCTCGGACTAGCGGGAGTGGATGAGCAGTACTTC,CASSQNLGLAGVDEQYF
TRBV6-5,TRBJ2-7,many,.,TGTGCCAGCAGTTACGGGGGGACCAGCTCCTACGAGCAGTACTTC,CASSYGGTSSYEQYF
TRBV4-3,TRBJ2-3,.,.,TGCGCCAGCAGCCAAGATAGCGAAACCATAGATACGCAGTATTTT,CASSQDSETIDTQYF
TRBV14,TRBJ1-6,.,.,TGTGCCAGCAGCCAAGCTGGGGGCGGGAATTCACCCCTCCACTTT,CASSQAGGGNSPLHF
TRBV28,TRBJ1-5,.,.,TGTGCCAGCAGTTTATTCCGGCAGCCCCAGCATTTT,CASSLFRQPQHF
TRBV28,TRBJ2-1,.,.,TGTGCCAGCAGTTTTGCGACTACCCGCTACAATGAGCAGTTCTTC,CASSFATTRYNEQFF
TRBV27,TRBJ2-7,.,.,TGTGCCAGGGCCCGCCTCGAGATGGGGACAAATCACTCCTACGAGCAGTACTTC,CARARLEMGTNHSYEQYF
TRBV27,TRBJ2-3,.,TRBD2,TGTGCCAGCACCCCCGGGACTAGCGGGAGGGCAGATACGCAGTATTTT,CASTPGTSGRADTQYF
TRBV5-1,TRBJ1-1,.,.,TGCGCCAGCAGCTTGGATACATACAGGAACACTGAAGCTTTCTTT,CASSLDTYRNTEAFF
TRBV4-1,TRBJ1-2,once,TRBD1,TGCGCCAGCAGCGGAGCCCACGCAGGGGGACACGGGGCAAGCACCTTC,CASSGAHAGGHGASTF
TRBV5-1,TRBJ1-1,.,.,TGCGCCAGCAGTCGTGACAGGATTGAGGACACTGAAGCTTTCTTT,CASSRDRIEDTEAFF
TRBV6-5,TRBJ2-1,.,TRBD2,TGTGCCAGCAATAAGCGGGAGGTTGGGGACAATGAGCAGTTCTTC,CASNKREVGDNEQFF
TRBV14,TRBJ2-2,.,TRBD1,TGTGCCAGCAGACCTGGACAGGGGATGGCCGGGGAGCTGTTTTTT,CASRPGQGMAGELFF
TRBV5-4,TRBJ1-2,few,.,TGTGCCAGCAGCTATAAGGGGGACTATGGCTACACCTTC,CASSYKGDYGYTF
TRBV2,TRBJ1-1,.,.,TGTGCCACCGTGGACATAGTGAACACTGAAGCTTTCTTT,CATVDIVNTEAFF
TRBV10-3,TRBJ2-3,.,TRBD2,TGTGCCATCAGTCCCACGTTAAGCGGGATAACAGATACGCAGTATTTT,CAISPTLSGITDTQYF
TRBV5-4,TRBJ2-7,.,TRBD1,TGTGCCAGCAGCCGGGACAGACAATCCTACGAGCAGTACTTC,CASSRDRQSYEQYF
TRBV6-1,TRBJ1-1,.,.,TGTGCCAGCAGTGAGGTCTGGCCCATGAACACTGAAGCTTTCTTT,CASSEVWPMNTEAFF
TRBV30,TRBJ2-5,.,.,TGTGCCTGGAGTGAGGGCAGGGGAAGGGAGACCCAGTACTTC,CAWSEGRGRETQYF